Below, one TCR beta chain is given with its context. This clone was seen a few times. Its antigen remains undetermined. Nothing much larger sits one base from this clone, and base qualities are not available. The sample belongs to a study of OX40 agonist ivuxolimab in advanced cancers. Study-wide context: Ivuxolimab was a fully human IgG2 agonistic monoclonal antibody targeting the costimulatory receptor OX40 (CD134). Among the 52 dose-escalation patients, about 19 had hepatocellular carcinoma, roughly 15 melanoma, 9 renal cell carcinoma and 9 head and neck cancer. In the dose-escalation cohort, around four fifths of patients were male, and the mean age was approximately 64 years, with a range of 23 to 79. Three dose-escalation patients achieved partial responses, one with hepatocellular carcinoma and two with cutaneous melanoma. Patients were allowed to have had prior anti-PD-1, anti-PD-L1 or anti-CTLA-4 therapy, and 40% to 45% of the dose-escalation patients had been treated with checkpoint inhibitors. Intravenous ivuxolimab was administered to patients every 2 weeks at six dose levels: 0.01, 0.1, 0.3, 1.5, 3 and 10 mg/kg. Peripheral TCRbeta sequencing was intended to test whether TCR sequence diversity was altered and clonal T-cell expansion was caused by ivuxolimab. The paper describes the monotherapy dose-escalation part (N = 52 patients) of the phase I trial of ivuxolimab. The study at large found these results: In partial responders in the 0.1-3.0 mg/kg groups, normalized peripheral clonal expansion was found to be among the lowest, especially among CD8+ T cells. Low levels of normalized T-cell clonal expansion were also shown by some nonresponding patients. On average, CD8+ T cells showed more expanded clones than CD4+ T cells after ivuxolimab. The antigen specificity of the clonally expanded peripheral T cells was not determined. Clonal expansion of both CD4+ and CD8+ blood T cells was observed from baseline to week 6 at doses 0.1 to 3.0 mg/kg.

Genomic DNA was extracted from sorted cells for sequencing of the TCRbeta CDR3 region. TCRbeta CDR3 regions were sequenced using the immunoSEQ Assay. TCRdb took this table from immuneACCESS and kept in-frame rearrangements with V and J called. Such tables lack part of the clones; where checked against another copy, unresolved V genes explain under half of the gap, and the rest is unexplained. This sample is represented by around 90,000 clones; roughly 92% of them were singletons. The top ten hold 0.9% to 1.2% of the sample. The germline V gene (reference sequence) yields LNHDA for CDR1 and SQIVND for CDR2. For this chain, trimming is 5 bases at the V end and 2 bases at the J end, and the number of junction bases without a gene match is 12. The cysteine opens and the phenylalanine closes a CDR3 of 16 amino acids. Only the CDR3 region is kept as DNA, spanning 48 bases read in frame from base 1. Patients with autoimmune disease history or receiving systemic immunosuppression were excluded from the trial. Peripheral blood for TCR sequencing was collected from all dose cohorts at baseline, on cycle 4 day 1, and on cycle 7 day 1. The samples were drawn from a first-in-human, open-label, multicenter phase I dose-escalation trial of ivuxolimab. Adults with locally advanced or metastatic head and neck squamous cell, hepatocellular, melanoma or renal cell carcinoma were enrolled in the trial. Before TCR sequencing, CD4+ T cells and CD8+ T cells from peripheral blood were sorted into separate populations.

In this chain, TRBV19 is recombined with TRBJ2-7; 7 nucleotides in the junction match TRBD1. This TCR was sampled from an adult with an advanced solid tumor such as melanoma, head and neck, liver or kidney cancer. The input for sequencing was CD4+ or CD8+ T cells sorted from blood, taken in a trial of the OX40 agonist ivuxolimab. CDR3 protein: CASSLRGQMKPYEQYF. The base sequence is TGTGCCAGTAGTTTACGGGGACAGATGAAACCCTACGAGCAGTACTTC.